Each of the 22 T cell receptor beta chains below was sequenced from the same sample in a study of shared clonotypes between healthy human individuals. Using immunoSEQ multiplex PCR, the repertoire was profiled, and TCRdb retains in-frame clones only, with some absent. The table lists millions of clones, more than 80% of them singletons. Sequenced sample: naive CD4+ T cells from PBMCs. Sample subset: CD45RA+ positively selected. These receptors were taken from a man younger than 35 in good health. Some clones in this sample may be carry-over from other donors' samples.

V is TRBV30 and J is TRBJ2-3; 11 bases align to TRBD1. J lost 4 bases, V lost 5 bases, and 14 bases had no gene match. CDR1 and CDR2 (germline): GTSNPN, SVGIG (reference sequence). CDR3 size: 17 residues. As DNA, the CDR3 is TGTGCCTGGCGAAAGACTCCCACGGGACAGGGGGCAGATACGCAGTATTTT. It encodes CAWRKTPTGQGADTQYF.

CDR3: CASSRSPADAYEQYF. The CDR3 bases are TGTGCCAGCAGTCGTAGTCCAGCGGACGCCTACGAGCAGTACTTC. The gene calls are TRBV27 and TRBJ2-7, with a weak D call TRBD2 (5 bases). The germline V gene has CDR1 MNHEY and CDR2 SMNVEV (reference sequence). Between the trimmed V and J ends, which lost 5 bases and 2 bases, there was a span of 16 bases. The CDR3 contains 15 residues.

V gene TRBV27 combines with J gene TRBJ2-2; TRBD1 might be the D (8 bases). The CDR3 loop spans 16 amino acids. Germline lookup yields CDR1 MNHEY and CDR2 SMNVEV (reference sequence). V was shortened by 3 bases and J by 5 bases, with 16 bases between the two germline ends. DNA of the CDR3: TGTGCCAGCAGTTTTTCTGACAGGGGAGGGACCGGGGAGCTGTTTTTT. Residues: CASSFSDRGGTGELFF.

This chain links TRBV4-2 with TRBJ1-2, with 9 bases fitting TRBD1. Trimming took 1 base from V and 1 from J; bases not matched to a gene: 7. Germline values: CDR1 LGHNA, CDR2 YNFKEQ. The CDR3 is 17 amino acids. The CDR3 is CASSQVGRTGDNYGYTF. CDR3 DNA sequence: TGTGCCAGCAGCCAAGTTGGCAGGACAGGGGATAACTATGGCTACACCTTC.

The chain is built from TRBV25-1 and TRBJ1-4, with TRBD1 identical over 12 bases. The CDR3 contains 16 residues. Germline CDR1 reads MGHDK; CDR2 reads SYGVNS. V was pared by 4 bases and J by 7 bases, with 7 bases of the junction left unmatched. Here the CDR3 DNA reads TGTGCCAGCAGTGTTGGGACAGGGGGCCGGAGTGAAAAACTGTTTTTT. This gives the protein CASSVGTGGRSEKLFF. The variable domain in full, completed from reference TRBV25-1 and TRBJ1-4, reads EADIYQTPRYLVIGTGKKITLECSQTMGHDKMYWYQQDPGMELHLIHYSYGVNSTEKGDLSSESTVSRIRTEHFPLTLESARPSHTSQYLCASSVGTGGRSEKLFFGSGTQLSVL.

This chain connects TRBV18 to TRBJ1-1; D is ambiguous. CDR1 KGHSH and CDR2 LQKENI come from the germline V gene. Trimming stripped 6 bases from V and 0 bases from J, with 20 bases between. The CDR3 runs 17 residues. The CDR3 nucleotides read TGTGCCAGCTCCCCGAGTATAGTTCCAGCCATGAACACTGAAGCTTTCTTT. Its protein product is CASSPSIVPAMNTEAFF.

This clone was found once. The chain carries TRBV2 and TRBJ2-3, with D perhaps given as TRBD1 or TRBD2 (5 bases each). V gave up 5 bases and J gave up 5 bases, with 14 bases separating them. Germline-derived CDR1 and CDR2 are SNHLY and FYNNEI. The CDR3 is 14 residues long. CDR3 loop: CASSSGTRGDTQYF. Here the CDR3 DNA reads TGTGCCAGCAGTTCCGGGACGAGAGGAGATACGCAGTATTTT.

The chain couples TRBV7-9 to TRBJ2-3; D is possibly TRBD2 (5 bases). Germline V CDR1 and CDR2: SEHNR, FQNEAQ (reference sequence). The CDR3 has 15 amino acids. Trimming pared 5 bases from V and 1 base from J, leaving 13 bases between. This CDR3 reads CASSRSALRTDTQYF. CDR3 sequence (DNA): TGTGCCAGCAGCCGTAGCGCCCTTCGCACAGATACGCAGTATTTT.

The count of this clone is one. The V gene is TRBV11-2, the J gene TRBJ2-2; TRBD2 aligns across 7 bases. J was trimmed by 4 bases and V by 1 base; bases with no gene match: 9. The CDR3 is 17 residues long. Germline V gene data show CDR1 as SGHAT and CDR2 as FQNNGV. CDR3 in amino acids: CASSLGGRLAATGELFF. DNA for the CDR3: TGTGCCAGCAGCTTAGGTGGGCGACTAGCTGCCACCGGGGAGCTGTTTTTT. The entire variable domain, with the rest obtained from reference TRBV11-2 and TRBJ2-2, is as follows: EAGVAQSPRYKIIEKRQSVAFWCNPISGHATLYWYQQILGQGPKLLIQFQNNGVVDDSQLPKDRFSAERLKGVDSTLKIQPAKLEDSAVYLCASSLGGRLAATGELFFGEGSRLTVL.

V is TRBV5-4 and J is TRBJ1-2; 8 bases map to TRBD1. There are 15 residues in the CDR3. V lost 4 bases to trimming and J lost 2 bases; unmatched junction nucleotides: 7. Germline loops: CDR1 SGHNT, CDR2 YYREEE (reference sequence). CDR3 region: CASSKDRGQNYGYTF. The CDR3 DNA reads as TGTGCCAGCAGCAAAGACAGGGGCCAGAACTATGGCTACACCTTC.

The gene calls are TRBV5-8 and TRBJ2-5, with no clear D. Trimming removed 2 bases from V and 4 bases from J, with 12 bases in between. The CDR3 length is 14 residues. Germline-derived CDR1 and CDR2 are SGHTS and YDEGEE. CDR3 sequence: CASSFVQPPETQYF. The DNA for the CDR3 is TGTGCCAGCAGCTTTGTACAACCCCCAGAGACCCAGTACTTC.

The chain is built from TRBV18 and TRBJ2-7, with TRBD2 matching 9 bases. V gave up 3 bases and J gave up 3 bases; unmatched junction bases: 15. The germline gives CDR1 KGHSH, CDR2 LQKENI. This CDR3 contains 18 residues. This chain's CDR3 is CASSPMLGGRASIYEQYF. The CDR3 bases are TGTGCCAGCTCACCGATGTTGGGCGGGAGGGCTTCGATCTACGAGCAGTACTTC. The complete variable domain, with remaining parts taken from reference TRBV18 and TRBJ2-7, reads NAGVMQNPRHLVRRRGQEARLRCSPMKGHSHVYWYRQLPEEGLKFMVYLQKENIIDESGMPKERFSAEFPKEGPSILRIQQVVRGDSAAYFCASSPMLGGRASIYEQYFGPGTRLTVT.

The V and J genes are TRBV4-1 and TRBJ1-4; D gene uncertain. With 2 bases removed from V and 8 bases from J, the gap between germline ends came to 6 bases. Germline CDR1 MGHRA, CDR2 YSYEKL. The CDR3 spans 12 residues. CDR3: CASSQLSEKLFF. The CDR3 region has the DNA TGCGCCAGCAGCCAACTTTCGGAAAAACTGTTTTTT.

The chain uses TRBV6-6 and TRBJ2-7, with a possible D match to TRBD2 (5 bases). CDR1 and CDR2 (germline): MNHNY, SVGAGI (reference sequence). V shed 6 bases and J shed 0 bases, with 9 bases lying between them. The CDR3 consists of 13 residues. In DNA, the CDR3 is TGTGCCAGCAGCCACGGGGTCTCCTACGAGCAGTACTTC. Encoded protein: CASSHGVSYEQYF.

This clone was picked up one time. The V gene is TRBV7-2, the J gene TRBJ1-5; no reliable D call. The germline V gene encodes CDR1 SGHTA and CDR2 FQGNSA. CDR3 size: 13 residues. V was pared by 4 bases and J by 3 bases, with 7 bases between. CDR3 protein: CASSYESNQPQHF. The CDR3 nucleotides read TGTGCCAGCAGCTACGAGTCCAATCAGCCCCAGCATTTT.

The rearrangement links TRBV7-7 to TRBJ2-1; TRBD2 matches 7 bases. Germline CDR1 reads SSHAT; CDR2 reads FNYEAQ (reference sequence). The CDR3 consists of 15 residues. V shed 3 bases, J shed 8 bases, and the junction held 10 bases outside the gene matches. The CDR3 sequence: CASSLVGGRGDEQFF. The CDR3 DNA reads as TGTGCCAGCAGCTTGGTCGGCGGGAGAGGCGATGAGCAGTTCTTC. Based on the CDR3 plus reference TRBV7-7 and TRBJ2-1, the full variable domain is GAGVSQSPRYKVTKRGQDVTLRCDPISSHATLYWYQQALGQGPEFLTYFNYEAQPDKSGLPSDRFSAERPEGSISTLTIQRTEQRDSAMYRCASSLVGGRGDEQFFGPGTRLTVL.

The chain uses TRBV6-4 and TRBJ2-3, with D possibly being TRBD1 (6 bases). CDR3 size: 15 residues. Germline V CDR1 and CDR2: MRHNA, SNTAGT. V was pared by 2 bases and J by 1 base, with 10 bases between. Written as DNA, the CDR3 is TGTGCCAGCAGTGACCAGGGGTCGGGCACAGATACGCAGTATTTT. Its protein product is CASSDQGSGTDTQYF.

The chain is built from TRBV11-1 and TRBJ1-1; 7 nucleotides match TRBD1. The V segment lost 5 bases and the J segment 3 bases; nucleotides outside the gene matches: 15. The CDR3 extends over 17 amino acids. In germline, CDR1 is SGHAT, CDR2 FQDESV (reference sequence). Written as DNA, the CDR3 is TGTGCCAGCAGCCCGGCCCTGGACAGGAGGGGGGACACTGAAGCTTTCTTT. It encodes CASSPALDRRGDTEAFF.

The chain has TRBV28 and TRBJ2-3, with 9 positions matching TRBD2. CDR1 is MDHEN and CDR2 is SYDVKM in the germline V gene. The J segment lost 0 bases and the V segment lost 5 bases, leaving 18 bases of the junction unmatched. CDR3 length: 20 residues. CDR3 in DNA: TGTGCCAGCAGTGAAATATTTAGCGGGAGTCTCGATTTTAGCACAGATACGCAGTATTTT. Its translation is CASSEIFSGSLDFSTDTQYF.

In its sample, this clone was seen once. The V and J genes are TRBV18 and TRBJ2-3, with TRBD1 identical over 9 bases. The CDR3 extends over 16 amino acids. Germline-derived CDR1 and CDR2 are KGHSH and LQKENI. The J segment lost 3 bases and the V segment lost 4 bases, leaving 8 bases of the junction unmatched. The CDR3 DNA reads as TGTGCCAGCTCACTCCTCACAGGGGGCAGGACAGATACGCAGTATTTT. Translation gives CASSLLTGGRTDTQYF.

The chain recombines TRBV6-6 with TRBJ2-1; 12 positions match TRBD2. The V gene end was trimmed by 8 bases and the J gene end by 3 bases; junction bases not matched to a gene: 8. Germline V gene data show CDR1 as MNHNY and CDR2 as SVGAGI (reference sequence). The length of the CDR3 is 16 residues. CDR3 protein: CASRLATSGGYNEQFF. In DNA form, the CDR3 reads TGTGCCAGCCGCCTGGCGACTAGCGGGGGCTACAATGAGCAGTTCTTC.

Only one count was recorded for this clone. The chain couples TRBV5-1 to TRBJ2-1; 13 bases map to TRBD2. Germline V gene data show CDR1 as SGHRS and CDR2 as YFSETQ. This CDR3 is 17 amino acids long. With 4 bases clipped from V and 4 bases from J, the junction kept 8 bases outside the gene matches. DNA of the CDR3: TGCGCCAGCAGCCTTGGCGGACTAGCGGGAGAGTACAATGAGCAGTTCTTC. This encodes CASSLGGLAGEYNEQFF. Combining the CDR3 with reference TRBV5-1 and TRBJ2-1 gives the whole variable domain KAGVTQTPRYLIKTRGQQVTLSCSPISGHRSVSWYQQTPGQGLQFLFEYFSETQRNKGNFPGRFSGRQFSNSRSEMNVSTLELGDSALYLCASSLGGLAGEYNEQFFGPGTRLTVL.